These T cell receptor beta chains were read from a single sample in a study of chemoradiotherapy in HPV16-positive cancers. Assay used: immunoSEQ multiplex PCR; TCRdb lists only in-frame clones, some missing. The table includes roughly 40,000 clones, around 80% detected once. The sample consisted of blood, taken from a patient who underwent chemoradiotherapy. These receptors were collected from a human donor with HPV-associated anogenital cancer. CDR3s include the opening cysteine and the closing phenylalanine or tryptophan.

V gene,J gene,CDR3 protein
TRBV7-8,TRBJ2-3,CASSLVSQTASTDTQYF
TRBV6-4,TRBJ2-1,CASSELGASYNEQFF
TRBV18,TRBJ2-7,CASSPGLAGVGLWF
TRBV6-1,TRBJ1-6,CASSARGFDSPLHF
TRBV6-1,TRBJ2-7,CASSDGTSYDEQYF
TRBV5-4,TRBJ2-7,CASSFFVGVGDYEQYF
TRBV11-2,TRBJ2-5,CASTSLGGTQETQYF
TRBV5-1,TRBJ2-5,CASSSGLAGARQETQYF
TRBV7-3,TRBJ2-2,CASSPDHRSGGELFF
TRBV5-1,TRBJ1-2,CASSGPGRGYGYTF
TRBV5-1,TRBJ2-1,CASSEQGEQFF
TRBV15,TRBJ2-7,CATSRLAGGSYEQYF
TRBV7-9,TRBJ2-1,CASSLGETNNEQFF
TRBV6-5,TRBJ1-6,CASSYSARGNSPLHF
TRBV19,TRBJ1-2,CASSRSGSYGYTF
TRBV19,TRBJ1-5,CASSMRVLGQPQHF
TRBV19,TRBJ2-2,CASLSGGAEETGELFF
TRBV9,TRBJ2-1,CASSVAGSYNEQFF
TRBV5-5,TRBJ2-5,CASSLSETQYF
TRBV5-1,TRBJ2-7,CASSITGELYEQYF
TRBV5-1,TRBJ1-1,CASTSLGRNTEAFF
TRBV7-7,TRBJ1-1,CASSPQYWTAENGTEAFF
TRBV12-5,TRBJ1-1,CASVPGGLNTEAFF
TRBV28,TRBJ1-2,CASRLQGVGYTF
TRBV5-6,TRBJ1-5,CASSLARAGRQPQHF
TRBV5-5,TRBJ1-2,CASSWLMRPLYGYTF
TRBV11-2,TRBJ2-4,CASCSGGGGRLGKNIQYF
TRBV7-2,TRBJ2-3,CASSRQGVSTDTQYF
TRBV2,TRBJ1-5,CASSSDAQTYQPQHF
TRBV5-1,TRBJ2-1,CASSFPRNEQFF
TRBV5-1,TRBJ2-3,CASSQSPQVTDTQYF
TRBV7-9,TRBJ2-3,CASSSDRGSTDTQYF
TRBV9,TRBJ2-2,CASSVHRARDTGELFF
TRBV4-3,TRBJ1-6,CASSQDVVRGQGNSPLHF
TRBV18,TRBJ1-3,CASSPGRDLSGNTIYF
TRBV15,TRBJ1-2,CATSRDKGYGYTF
TRBV18,TRBJ2-5,CASSPPSGQETQYF
TRBV13,TRBJ2-2,CASSRGRPTGELFF
TRBV7-2,TRBJ2-3,CASSLGPSDTQYF
TRBV7-2,TRBJ2-1,CASSLGSSYNEQFF
TRBV7-3,TRBJ1-5,CASSPQPNQPQHF
TRBV9,TRBJ1-6,CASSVEGQQHSPLHF
TRBV5-1,TRBJ2-3,CASSWSGGRGTDTQYF
TRBV7-3,TRBJ1-1,CASSLLGSNTEAFF
TRBV11-2,TRBJ2-5,CASSLASITHF
TRBV10-2,TRBJ2-5,CASSELAAGGQETQYF
TRBV6-5,TRBJ1-3,CASSRGGAGNTIYF
TRBV18,TRBJ2-7,CASSPPSRHEQYF
TRBV2,TRBJ2-7,CASSEVQRYEQYF
TRBV7-9,TRBJ2-5,CASSLPGGGETQYF
TRBV7-3,TRBJ1-2,CASSLSGQGGHGYTF
TRBV7-2,TRBJ2-7,CATTRGGAYEQYF
TRBV30,TRBJ2-4,CAWRVKGLAGEIAKNIQYF
TRBV7-2,TRBJ2-7,CASSLGQFYEQYF
TRBV10-3,TRBJ2-7,CAISAGISSYEQYF
TRBV5-4,TRBJ2-5,CASSSRTIAVQETQYF
TRBV13,TRBJ1-1,CASSLRTGWSTEAFF
TRBV19,TRBJ1-5,CASSMGKGFQPQHF
TRBV5-1,TRBJ2-7,CASSLIIGGEQYF
TRBV7-9,TRBJ1-6,CASSSGTVPSPLHF